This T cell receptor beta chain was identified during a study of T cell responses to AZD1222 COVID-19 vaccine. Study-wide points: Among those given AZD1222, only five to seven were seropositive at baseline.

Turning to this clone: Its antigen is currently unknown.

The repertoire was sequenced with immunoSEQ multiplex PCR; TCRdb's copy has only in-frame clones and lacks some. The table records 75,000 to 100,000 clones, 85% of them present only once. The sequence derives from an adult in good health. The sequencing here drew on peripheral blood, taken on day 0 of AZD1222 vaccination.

CDR3 region: CASSLWNQPQHF. In DNA form, the CDR3 reads TGTGCCAGCAGCTTGTGGAATCAGCCCCAGCATTTT. The chain carries TRBV5-6 and TRBJ1-5, with D unresolved. Trimming took off 1 base at V and 4 bases at J, with 3 bases between the two ends. The germline CDR1 and CDR2 sequences are SGHDT and YYEEEE. There are 12 residues in the CDR3.